The present T cell receptor beta chain was sequenced within a study of T-cell memory formation after mild COVID-19. TCRdb reprocessed the 5' RACE reads via MiXCR and lists one record per CDR3 protein. Among just under 150,000 distinct CDR3 sequences listed, roughly a fifth were seen once. Regarding the study as a whole: Mostly located in CM and EM were contracting CD4+ clones, with contracting CD8+ clones located in EMRA.

The table lists this clonotype with a few counts. Its specificity is unknown. Sequencing used PBMCs or a T cell subset sorted from them (not recorded which). The clonotype was recovered from an adult woman who had mild COVID-19 (a few samples of this study predate the infection). Cell type and time point are not known.

The CDR3 nucleotides are TGCAGTGCTAGAGATGAATTTCAGCCCCAGCATTTT. This translates into CSARDEFQPQHF. V and J are TRBV20-1 and TRBJ1-5, with D unclear. The CDR3 consists of 12 residues. Germline loops: CDR1 DFQATT, CDR2 SNEGSKA (reference sequence). Trimming removed 0 bases from V and 6 bases from J, with 6 bases in between.